The clone carrying this T cell receptor (beta chain) showed up many times. This sample is part of a study of T cells in Graves' hyperthyroidism and ophthalmopathy. This CDR3 region has 13 residues. Per germline, CDR1 MNHEY and CDR2 SMNVEV (reference sequence). V lost 6 bases and J lost 3, with 11 bases in between. From RNA transcripts, TCR beta CDR3 regions were amplified. The HTBI primer set served for first-round RT-PCR of the TCR CDR3. One entry per CDR3 protein results from TCRdb running MiXCR on the multiplex PCR reads. The sample shows hundreds of thousands of distinct CDR3 sequences, about 13% of them seen only once.

The chain uses TRBV27 and TRBJ1-2; D possibly corresponds to TRBD1 (6 bases). This receptor was obtained from a woman in her late teens or twenties with Graves' hyperthyroidism. Input material: blood. The CDR3 is CASSRAGDYGYTF. The CDR3 bases are TGTGCCAGCAGCCGGGCAGGGGACTATGGCTACACCTTC.